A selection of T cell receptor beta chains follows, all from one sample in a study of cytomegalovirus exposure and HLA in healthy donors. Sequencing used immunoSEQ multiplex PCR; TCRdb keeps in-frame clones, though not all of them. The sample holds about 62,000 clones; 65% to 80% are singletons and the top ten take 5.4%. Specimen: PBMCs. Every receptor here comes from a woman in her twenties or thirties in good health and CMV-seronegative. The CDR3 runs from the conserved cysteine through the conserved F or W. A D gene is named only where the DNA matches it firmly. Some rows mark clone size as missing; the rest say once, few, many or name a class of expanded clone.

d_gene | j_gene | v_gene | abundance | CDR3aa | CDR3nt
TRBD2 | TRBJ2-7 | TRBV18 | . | CASSSASGGKYF | TGTGCCAGCTCATCTGCTAGCGGAGGCAAGTACTTC
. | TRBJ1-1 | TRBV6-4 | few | CASSDSMFGPEAFF | TGTGCCAGCAGTGACTCGATGTTTGGGCCTGAAGCTTTCTTT
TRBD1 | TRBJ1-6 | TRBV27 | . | CAPSFPPGQGYNSPLHF | TGTGCCCCCAGTTTCCCTCCGGGACAGGGCTATAATTCACCCCTCCACTTT
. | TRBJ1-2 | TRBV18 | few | CASSPLGQDKNYGYTF | TGTGCCAGCTCACCACTTGGGCAAGACAAAAACTATGGCTACACCTTC
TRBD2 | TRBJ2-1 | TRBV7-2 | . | CASSFSWVAGGNEQFF | TGTGCCAGCAGCTTTTCATGGGTAGCGGGAGGTAATGAGCAGTTCTTC
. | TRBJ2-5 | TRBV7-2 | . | CASSLVARALEETQYF | TGTGCCAGCAGCTTAGTGGCCAGGGCTCTGGAAGAGACCCAGTACTTC
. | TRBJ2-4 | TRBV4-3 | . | CASSQDIGVVNIQYF | TGCGCCAGCAGCCAAGATATCGGAGTAGTAAACATTCAGTACTTC
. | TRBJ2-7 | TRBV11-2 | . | CASSWGGPYEQYF | TGTGCCAGCAGCTGGGGGGGCCCCTACGAGCAGTACTTC
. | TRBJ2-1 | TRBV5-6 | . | CASSLWRDSYNEQFF | TGTGCCAGCAGCTTGTGGCGGGACTCCTACAATGAGCAGTTCTTC
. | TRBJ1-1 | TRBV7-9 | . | CASSLYMNTEAFF | TGTGCCAGCAGCCTGTACATGAACACTGAAGCTTTCTTT
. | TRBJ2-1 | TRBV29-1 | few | CSVESRATYNEQFF | TGCAGCGTTGAATCCAGGGCGACCTACAATGAGCAGTTCTTC
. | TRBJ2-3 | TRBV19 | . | CASTSGTSGRASVADTQYF | .
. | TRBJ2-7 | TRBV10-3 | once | CAISEAEGVGTYEQYF | TGTGCCATCAGTGAGGCGGAGGGCGTTGGGACCTACGAGCAGTACTTC
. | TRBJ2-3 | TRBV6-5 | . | CASSSDSTSTDTQYF | TGTGCCAGCAGTTCCGATTCGACTAGCACAGATACGCAGTATTTT
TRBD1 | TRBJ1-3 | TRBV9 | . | CASPGTGSGNTIYF | TGTGCCAGCCCCGGGACAGGGTCTGGAAACACCATATATTTT
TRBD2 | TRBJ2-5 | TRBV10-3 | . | CAISEPTSGGGETQYF | TGTGCCATCAGTGAACCGACTAGCGGGGGGGGAGAGACCCAGTACTTC
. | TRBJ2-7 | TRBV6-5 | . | CASSYSTGTTYEQYF | TGTGCCAGCAGTTACTCTACCGGGACAACCTACGAGCAGTACTTC
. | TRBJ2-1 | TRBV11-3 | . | CASSLAYNEQFF | TGTGCCAGCAGCTTAGCTTACAATGAGCAGTTCTTC
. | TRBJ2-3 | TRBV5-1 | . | CASSFGGVARGSDTQYF | TGCGCCAGCAGCTTTGGTGGAGTAGCACGGGGGTCAGATACGCAGTATTTT
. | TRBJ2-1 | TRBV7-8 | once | CASRQGFSYNEQFF | TGTGCCAGCAGGCAGGGGTTCTCCTACAATGAGCAGTTCTTC
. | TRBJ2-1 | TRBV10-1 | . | CASSDREPNEQFF | TGCGCCAGCAGTGATCGCGAGCCCAATGAGCAGTTCTTC
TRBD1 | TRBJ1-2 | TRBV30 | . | CAWTGQGADGYTF | TGTGCCTGGACCGGGCAGGGGGCCGATGGCTACACCTTC
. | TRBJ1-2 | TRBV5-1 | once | CASSLIADYGYTF | TGCGCCAGCAGCTTGATCGCGGACTATGGCTACACCTTC
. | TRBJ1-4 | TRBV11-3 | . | CASSKHDRATNEKLFF | TGTGCCAGCAGCAAGCATGACAGAGCAACTAATGAAAAACTGTTTTTT
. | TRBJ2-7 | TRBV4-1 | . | CASSPGTGGYEQYF | TGCGCCAGCAGCCCTGGGACTGGAGGGTACGAGCAGTACTTC
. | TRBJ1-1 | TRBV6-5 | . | CASSPGAEAGAFF | TGTGCCAGCAGTCCCGGAGCGGAGGCTGGGGCTTTCTTT
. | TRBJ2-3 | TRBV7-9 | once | CASSLARADTQYF | TGTGCCAGCAGCTTAGCGCGCGCAGATACGCAGTATTTT
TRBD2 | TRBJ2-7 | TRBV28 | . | CASSLGGSSYEQYF | TGTGCCAGCAGTTTGGGGGGGAGCTCCTACGAGCAGTACTTC